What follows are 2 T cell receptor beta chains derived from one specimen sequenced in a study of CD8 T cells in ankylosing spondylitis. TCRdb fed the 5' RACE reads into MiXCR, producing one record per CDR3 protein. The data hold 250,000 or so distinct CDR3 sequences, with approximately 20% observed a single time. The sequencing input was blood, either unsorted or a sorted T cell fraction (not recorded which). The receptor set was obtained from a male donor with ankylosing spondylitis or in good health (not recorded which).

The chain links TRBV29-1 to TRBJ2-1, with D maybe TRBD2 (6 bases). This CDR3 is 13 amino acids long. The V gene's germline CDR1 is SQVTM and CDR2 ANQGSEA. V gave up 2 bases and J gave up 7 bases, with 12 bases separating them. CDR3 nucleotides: TGCAGCGTTGAAACGGGGGTGGGAAATGAGCAGTTCTTC. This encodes CSVETGVGNEQFF.

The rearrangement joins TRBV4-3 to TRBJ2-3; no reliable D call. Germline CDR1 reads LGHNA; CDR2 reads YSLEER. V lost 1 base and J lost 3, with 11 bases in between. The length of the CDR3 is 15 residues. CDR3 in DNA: TGCGCCAGCAGCCAAGTATGGCTTGAGACAGATACGCAGTATTTT. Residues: CASSQVWLETDTQYF.